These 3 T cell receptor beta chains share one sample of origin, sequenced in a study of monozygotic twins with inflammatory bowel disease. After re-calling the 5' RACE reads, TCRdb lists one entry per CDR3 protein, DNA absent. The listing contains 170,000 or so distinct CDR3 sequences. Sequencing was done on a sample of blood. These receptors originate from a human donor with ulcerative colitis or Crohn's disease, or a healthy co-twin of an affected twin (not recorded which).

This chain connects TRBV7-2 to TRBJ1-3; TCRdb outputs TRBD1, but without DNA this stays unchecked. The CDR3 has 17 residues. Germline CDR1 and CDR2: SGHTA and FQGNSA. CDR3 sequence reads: CASSSRGQGASGNTIYF.

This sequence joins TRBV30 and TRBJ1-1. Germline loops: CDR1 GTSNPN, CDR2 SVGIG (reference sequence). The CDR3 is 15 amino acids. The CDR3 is CAWSVSSISNTEAFF.

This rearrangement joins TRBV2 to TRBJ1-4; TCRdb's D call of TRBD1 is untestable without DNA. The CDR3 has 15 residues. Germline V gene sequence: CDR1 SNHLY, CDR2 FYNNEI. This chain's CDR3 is CASWRRRHRDEKLFF.